This is a list of T cell receptor beta chains from one sample in a study of cytomegalovirus exposure and HLA in healthy donors. Profiled with immunoSEQ multiplex PCR; TCRdb holds only in-frame clones, not every one. The sample carries 150,000 or so clones, approximately 75% recorded once. Sequenced: PBMCs. The origin of the receptors is a girl between 10 and 17 years old in good health and CMV-seronegative. The CDR3 runs from the conserved cysteine through the conserved F or W. A D gene is named only where the DNA matches it firmly. Size is omitted from some rows. Given values are once, few, many or a class for expanded clones.

D: TRBD2; J: TRBJ2-7; V: TRBV13; size: NA; CDR3: CASSFGGFYEQYF; DNA: TGTGCCAGCAGCTTCGGGGGGTTCTACGAGCAGTACTTC
D: NA; J: TRBJ2-7; V: TRBV19; size: NA; CDR3: CASSTGTGFYEQYF; DNA: TGTGCCAGTAGTACCGGAACAGGGTTCTACGAGCAGTACTTC
D: NA; J: TRBJ1-1; V: TRBV5-6; size: once; CDR3: CASSPVGGVNTEAFF; DNA: TGTGCCAGCAGCCCCGTTGGCGGGGTGAACACTGAAGCTTTCTTT
D: NA; J: TRBJ1-6; V: TRBV6-1; size: NA; CDR3: CASSEQGSYNSPLHF; DNA: TGTGCCAGCAGTGAACAGGGGTCCTATAATTCACCCCTCCACTTT
D: NA; J: TRBJ2-3; V: TRBV6-4; size: NA; CDR3: CASSESGLGTDTQYF; DNA: TGTGCCAGCAGTGAAAGCGGGTTAGGCACAGATACGCAGTATTTT
D: NA; J: TRBJ1-1; V: TRBV27; size: NA; CDR3: CASTGSGTEAFF; DNA: TGTGCCAGCACCGGGAGTGGGACTGAAGCTTTCTTT
D: NA; J: TRBJ2-1; V: TRBV20-1; size: few; CDR3: CSARRGNEQFF; DNA: TGCAGTGCCCGTCGGGGCAATGAGCAGTTCTTC
D: TRBD1; J: TRBJ1-4; V: TRBV5-1; size: few; CDR3: CASSSGQPNEKLFF; DNA: TGCGCCAGCAGCTCGGGACAGCCTAATGAAAAACTGTTTTTT
D: NA; J: TRBJ2-3; V: TRBV6-5; size: NA; CDR3: CASSPKGGRTDTQYF; DNA: TGTGCCAGCAGCCCCAAAGGGGGACGCACAGATACGCAGTATTTT
D: NA; J: TRBJ1-2; V: TRBV5-4; size: NA; CDR3: CASSTTERYGYTF; DNA: TGTGCCAGCAGTACGACAGAACGCTATGGCTACACCTTC
D: TRBD1; J: TRBJ1-4; V: TRBV14; size: once; CDR3: CASSPKLGQGISEKLFF; DNA: TGTGCCAGCAGCCCGAAGTTGGGACAGGGGATTTCAGAAAAACTGTTTTTT
D: NA; J: TRBJ2-7; V: TRBV2; size: NA; CDR3: CASSEEMRGTNEQYF; DNA: TGTGCCAGCAGTGAAGAAATGCGGGGGACAAACGAACAGTACTTC
D: TRBD1; J: TRBJ1-5; V: TRBV15; size: NA; CDR3: CATSPSPGQGVVSAHQPQHF; DNA: TGTGCCACCAGCCCCAGCCCAGGACAGGGAGTAGTTTCTGCGCATCAGCCCCAGCATTTT
D: TRBD2; J: TRBJ2-1; V: TRBV14; size: few; CDR3: CASSQVWGLAGYYNEQFF; DNA: TGTGCCAGCAGCCAAGTGTGGGGACTAGCGGGTTATTACAATGAGCAGTTCTTC
D: TRBD2; J: TRBJ2-5; V: TRBV19; size: NA; CDR3: CASSKPGGQETQYF; DNA: TGTGCCAGTAGTAAGCCCGGGGGGCAAGAGACCCAGTACTTC
D: TRBD1; J: TRBJ1-1; V: TRBV19; size: NA; CDR3: CASIRDRGRFEAFF; DNA: TGTGCCAGTATTAGGGACAGGGGTAGATTCGAAGCTTTCTTT
D: NA; J: TRBJ1-2; V: TRBV5-1; size: NA; CDR3: CASSSGYPLYGYTF; DNA: TGCGCCAGCAGCTCGGGTTACCCTCTCTATGGCTACACCTTC
D: TRBD1; J: TRBJ2-1; V: TRBV18; size: NA; CDR3: CASSHSLTGGDEQFF; DNA: TGTGCCAGCTCACACTCCCTGACAGGGGGTGATGAGCAGTTCTTC
D: NA; J: TRBJ2-2; V: TRBV5-6; size: NA; CDR3: CASSLGKTPGELFF; DNA: TGTGCCAGCAGCTTGGGGAAGACACCCGGGGAGCTGTTTTTT
D: NA; J: TRBJ1-1; V: TRBV7-6; size: NA; CDR3: CASSIDMNTEAFF; DNA: TGTGCCAGCAGCATAGATATGAACACTGAAGCTTTCTTT
D: TRBD1; J: TRBJ2-7; V: TRBV6-6; size: NA; CDR3: CASRPGQGVNEQYF; DNA: TGTGCCAGCAGGCCCGGACAGGGGGTGAACGAGCAGTACTTC
D: NA; J: TRBJ2-7; V: TRBV7-9; size: NA; CDR3: CASNSDQGNF; DNA: TGTGCCAGCAATTCAGATCAGGGGAACTTC
D: TRBD2; J: TRBJ2-3; V: TRBV6-5; size: few; CDR3: CASKLAGTDTQYF; DNA: TGTGCCAGCAAACTAGCGGGGACGGATACGCAGTATTTT
D: NA; J: TRBJ2-7; V: TRBV2; size: few; CDR3: CASKAEAGQTSYEQYF; DNA: TGTGCCAGCAAGGCTGAGGCGGGGCAAACCTCCTACGAGCAGTACTTC
D: TRBD1; J: TRBJ1-1; V: TRBV19; size: NA; CDR3: CASSIGDSYTEAFF; DNA: TGTGCCAGTAGTATAGGGGACAGCTACACTGAAGCTTTCTTT
D: NA; J: TRBJ2-7; V: TRBV10-2; size: few; CDR3: CASSESQYYEQYF; DNA: TGCGCCAGCAGTGAGTCTCAGTACTACGAGCAGTACTTC
D: NA; J: TRBJ1-1; V: TRBV10-3; size: NA; CDR3: CAINAGRGTNTEAFF; DNA: TGTGCCATCAACGCAGGCAGGGGTACGAACACTGAAGCTTTCTTT
D: NA; J: TRBJ1-5; V: TRBV2; size: NA; CDR3: CASSLAREGNQPQHF; DNA: TGTGCCAGCAGTTTGGCCAGGGAGGGCAATCAGCCCCAGCATTTT
D: NA; J: TRBJ1-6; V: TRBV5-5; size: few; CDR3: CASSRGSSNSPLHF; DNA: TGTGCCAGCAGCCGCGGCAGTTCTAATTCACCCCTCCACTTT
D: TRBD1; J: TRBJ1-2; V: TRBV9; size: NA; CDR3: CASSADRASVVF; DNA: TGTGCCAGCAGCGCGGACAGGGCATCGGTGGTCTTC
D: NA; J: TRBJ2-7; V: TRBV9; size: NA; CDR3: CASSVGDKTYEQYF; DNA: TGTGCCAGCAGCGTAGGTGACAAAACCTACGAGCAGTACTTC
D: TRBD1; J: TRBJ2-3; V: TRBV5-1; size: NA; CDR3: CASSGQGLVDTQYF; DNA: TGCGCCAGCAGTGGACAGGGGTTGGTAGATACGCAGTATTTT
D: NA; J: TRBJ1-2; V: TRBV15; size: NA; CDR3: CATSPSVAGATPPYGYTF; DNA: TGTGCCACCAGCCCCTCGGTGGCAGGGGCAACCCCACCTTATGGCTACACCTTC
D: NA; J: TRBJ1-1; V: TRBV30; size: few; CDR3: CAWSGGLEAFF; DNA: TGTGCCTGGAGTGGAGGGCTTGAAGCTTTCTTT
D: NA; J: TRBJ1-1; V: TRBV19; size: NA; CDR3: CASRQGGTEAFF; DNA: TGTGCCAGTAGGCAGGGAGGAACTGAAGCTTTCTTT
D: NA; J: TRBJ1-1; V: TRBV10-1; size: NA; CDR3: CASSLGHVDEAFF; DNA: TGCGCCAGCAGTCTAGGACACGTCGATGAAGCTTTCTTT
D: TRBD2; J: TRBJ2-3; V: TRBV13; size: NA; CDR3: CASSSGLAGGLGTDTQYF; DNA: TGTGCCAGCAGCTCTGGACTAGCGGGGGGGCTTGGCACAGATACGCAGTATTTT
D: NA; J: TRBJ2-7; V: TRBV27; size: few; CDR3: CASSPGTWVTEQYF; DNA: TGTGCCAGCAGTCCCGGGACATGGGTTACCGAGCAGTACTTC
D: NA; J: TRBJ1-5; V: TRBV2; size: NA; CDR3: CASSDSRISNQPQHF; DNA: TGTGCCAGCTCCGACAGCCGAATTAGCAATCAGCCCCAGCATTTT
D: TRBD1; J: TRBJ2-3; V: TRBV6-6; size: NA; CDR3: CASSRGQGADTQYF; DNA: TGTGCCAGCAGTCGGGGACAGGGCGCAGATACGCAGTATTTT
D: NA; J: TRBJ1-2; V: TRBV18; size: NA; CDR3: CASSPDGNYGYTF; DNA: TGTGCCAGCTCACCAGACGGGAACTATGGCTACACCTTC